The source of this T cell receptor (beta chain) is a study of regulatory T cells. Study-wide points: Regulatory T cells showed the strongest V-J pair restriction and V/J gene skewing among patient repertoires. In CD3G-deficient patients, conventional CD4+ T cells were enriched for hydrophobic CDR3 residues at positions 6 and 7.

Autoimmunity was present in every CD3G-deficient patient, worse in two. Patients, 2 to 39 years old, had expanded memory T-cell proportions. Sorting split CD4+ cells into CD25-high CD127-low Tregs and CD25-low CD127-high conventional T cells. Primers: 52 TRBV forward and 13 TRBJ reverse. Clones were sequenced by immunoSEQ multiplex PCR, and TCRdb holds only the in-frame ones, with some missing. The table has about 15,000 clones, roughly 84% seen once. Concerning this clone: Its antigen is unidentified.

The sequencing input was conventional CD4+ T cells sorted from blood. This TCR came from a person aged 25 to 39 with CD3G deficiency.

CDR3 residues: CASSVLGQAHYGYTF. The CDR3 coding sequence is TGTGCCAGCAGTGTCCTTGGACAGGCTCACTATGGCTACACCTTC. This chain joins TRBV25-1 and TRBJ1-2, with 7 bases that match TRBD1. There are 15 residues in the CDR3. V lost 4 bases, J lost 3 bases, and 8 bases stayed unmatched. In germline, CDR1 is MGHDK, CDR2 SYGVNS.